This T cell receptor beta chain was documented in a study of T cell changes during pregnancy in multiple sclerosis. Some clones are missing from TCRdb's copy, which holds only in-frame ones; the method was immunoSEQ multiplex PCR. The sample carries under 45,000 clones, roughly 88% recorded once. CDR3 length: 14 residues. Germline CDR1 and CDR2: MRHNA and SNTAGT. V shed 3 bases and J 0 bases; nucleotides not matched to a gene: 2. The rearrangement links TRBV6-4 to TRBJ2-7, with TRBD1 matching 7 bases. Sequenced here: CD8+ T cells from peripheral blood mononuclear cells, sampled in the first trimester of pregnancy. The TCR originated in a female donor with multiple sclerosis, enrolled in a pregnancy study. The CDR3, as DNA: TGTGCCAGCAGTGAAGGGGACAGCTCCTACGAGCAGTACTTC. Translation gives CASSEGDSSYEQYF.